This TCR beta chain was retrieved from a study of shared clonotypes between healthy human individuals. Findings and caveats of the study: The study found lower generation probabilities in non-shared clonotypes than in those shared by all four donors.

With 7 bases clipped from V and 9 bases from J, the junction kept 8 bases outside the gene matches. From germline, CDR1 is MRHNA and CDR2 SNTAGT. The CDR3 runs 14 residues. Concerning this clone: No antigen is known for it.

Repertoires were generated with immunoSEQ multiplex PCR, while TCRdb's copy carries only in-frame clones and drops some. The sample shows 2 million to 2.5 million clones, 85% to 95% of them seen only once. V is TRBV6-4 and J is TRBJ2-1, with 11 nucleotides matching TRBD1. Sequenced: naive CD4+ T cells from PBMCs. Subset defined: CD45RA+ positively selected. This TCR came from a young man in good health. Some clones in this sample may be carry-over from other donors' samples. The DNA for the CDR3 is TGTGCCAGCACCAAGGACAGGGGGCTAGGTGAGCAGTTCTTC. Translation: CASTKDRGLGEQFF.